This T cell receptor beta chain was observed in a study of blood T cell repertoires in COVID-19. TCRdb's copy holds only in-frame clones and misses some; the assay was immunoSEQ multiplex PCR. This table has some 390,000 clones, around 87% appearing once. The clonotype was recovered from a human donor in a cohort sampled during active COVID-19. The specimen was peripheral blood.

CDR3 in DNA: TGTGCCAGCAGTGGGTCTAGCGGGGGTCTCACCGGGGAGCTGTTTTTT. Translation gives CASSGSSGGLTGELFF. The chain carries TRBV2 and TRBJ2-2, with 10 bases that match TRBD2. The CDR3 consists of 16 residues. Per germline, CDR1 SNHLY and CDR2 FYNNEI. The J segment lost 4 bases and the V segment lost 4 bases, leaving 6 bases of the junction unmatched.